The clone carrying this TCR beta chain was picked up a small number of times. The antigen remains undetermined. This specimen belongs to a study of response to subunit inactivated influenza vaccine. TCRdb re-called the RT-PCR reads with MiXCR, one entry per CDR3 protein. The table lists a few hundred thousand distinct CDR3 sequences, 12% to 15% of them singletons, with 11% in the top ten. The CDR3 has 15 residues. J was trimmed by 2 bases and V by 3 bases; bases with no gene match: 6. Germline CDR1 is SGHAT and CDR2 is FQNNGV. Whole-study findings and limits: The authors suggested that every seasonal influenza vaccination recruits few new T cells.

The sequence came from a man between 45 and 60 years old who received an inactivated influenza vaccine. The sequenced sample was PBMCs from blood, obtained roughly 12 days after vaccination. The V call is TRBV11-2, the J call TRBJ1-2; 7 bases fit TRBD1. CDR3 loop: CASSFRDRINYGYTF. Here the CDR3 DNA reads TGTGCCAGCAGCTTCCGGGACAGAATCAACTATGGCTACACCTTC.